This TCR beta chain was captured by sequencing in a study of tumor and adjacent non-tumor tissue in lung cancer listed by TCRdb under 2018. Background on the whole study: Patients with adenocarcinoma (12), squamous cell carcinoma (2) and small cell lung cancer (1) were included in the cohort. In total, sequencing yielded 125,075,908 productive TCRbeta reads, which works out to an average of around 4.2 million reads per sample. About 30 paired specimens, one tumor and one normal lung sample per patient, were profiled by TCRbeta CDR3 sequencing. The study compared bulk TCRbeta repertoires from lung tumor tissue and matched distant non-tumor lung tissue of roughly 14 lung cancer patients. Among the approximately 15 patients, ages ranged from about 31 to 76 years, about 10 were men and 5 were women, and disease was TNM stage I to III.

The receptor library was made with multiplex PCR. The instrument given in TCRdb is Illumina HiSeq 2500. Following protocols modified from ARM-PCR, the researchers constructed TCRbeta libraries through three rounds of nested PCR with primers (Table S4). PCR products of 200-500 bp were gel-excised and purified with the QIAquick gel extraction kit before sequencing. Concerning the study's data processing: Reads were cleaned using Trimmomatic, were merged into complete CDR3 sequences using FLASH, and were assigned to V(D)J germline segments using MiTCR. Clonal diversity was calculated as the inverse Simpson's index using VDJtools. Productive reads were defined as in-frame sequences without a premature stop codon. In TCRdb, the public reads were trimmed at Q25 with fastp and aligned with MiXCR, with productive beta chains retained. Every CDR3 protein is listed once, alongside the most common genes and DNA of its rows. It is TCRdb's table, rather than the study itself, that gives the V and J calls and clone size. The sample profile shows about 93,000 distinct CDR3 sequences; 61% of them were found once. Around 16% of the sample is taken by the ten largest.

Bulk unsorted tissue served as the source for RNA extraction, and RNA quality was assessed using a NanoDrop ND-1000 and an Agilent 2100. Newly diagnosed lung cancer patients without prior chemotherapy who had been admitted for thoracic surgery in China between August and November 2014 were enrolled as donors. Anyone who had undergone radiotherapy or chemotherapy before, or who had another cancer at the same time, was left out of the study. Surgical tissue pieces of about 1-2.3 cm3 were preserved in RNAlater solution and were kept at -80 degrees C until use. Broad study findings and their caveats: Only roughly 15 patients were in the cohort, and the authors stated that larger samples and more detailed clinical data are needed. Because peripheral blood was not sequenced, the blood TCRbeta repertoires of the lung cancer patients in the study went unexamined. Significantly higher TCR diversity was found in younger patients, and higher tumor TCR diversity was associated with shorter overall and disease-free survival. In normal lung, the top 100 clones accounted for a significantly larger cumulative share of the repertoire than in tumor tissue. The sequencing platform is not named in the methods, and unique molecular identifiers are not mentioned. Significantly higher TCR diversity (inverse Simpson) was observed in tumor tissue than in normal lung tissue (approximately 440 vs 150, P = 0.0075, Mann-Whitney U test).

The count of this clonotype is one. Its specific antigen is unknown. No clone much larger than this one lies a single base away; base qualities are absent. One read provides weak support. Sequencing was carried out using lung tumor tissue. The sequence came from a man in his 70s with non-small cell lung cancer.

The CDR3 corresponds to CAWSRLVGEETQYF. The nucleotide sequence is given as TGTGCCTGGAGTCGACTAGTGGGAGAAGAGACCCAGTACTTC. The chain joins TRBV30 to TRBJ2-5; a tentative D match to TRBD2 spans 6 bases. The CDR3 numbers 14 residues from cysteine through phenylalanine. Solely the CDR3 DNA is kept, with 42 bases framed from the first base. The junction carries 13 bases between V and J, which are trimmed by 2 bases and 3 bases respectively. According to the germline V gene (reference sequence), CDR1 reads GTSNPN and CDR2 reads SVGIG.